The 25 T cell receptor beta chains listed next were all sequenced from one sample in a study of T-cell reconstitution after alpha-beta-depleted transplantation in children. Construction of the TCRbeta library involved unique molecular identifiers. MiXCR was run by TCRdb on the PCR reads, yielding one entry per CDR3 protein. The table records under 450,000 distinct CDR3 sequences, around 15% of them present only once. Here the sequenced sample was PBMCs, mostly from graft donor cells, taken 360 days after TCRalphabeta/CD19-depleted stem cell transplant. The receptor source for this set is a boy in the first two years of life who had a stem cell transplant for Wiskott-Aldrich syndrome, so the T cells may come from the graft donor.

The chain has TRBV2 and TRBJ1-1, with a possible D match to TRBD1 (5 bases). Germline lookup yields CDR1 SNHLY and CDR2 FYNNEI. The CDR3 contains 10 residues. V was clipped by 3 bases and J by 9 bases, with 5 bases between them. The CDR3 loop is CASSEGQAFF. The DNA of the CDR3 is TGTGCCAGCAGTGAGGGGCAAGCTTTCTTT.

V and J are TRBV7-9 and TRBJ2-7; D might be TRBD2 (6 bases). From germline, CDR1 is SEHNR and CDR2 FQNEAQ (reference sequence). V lost 2 bases and J 7 bases, leaving 21 bases between the germline ends. The CDR3 runs to 16 residues. CDR3 coding DNA: TGTGCCAGCAGCTTAAGTCTTACAGTGCTTGCGGGGGAGCAGTACTTC. The encoded protein is CASSLSLTVLAGEQYF.

J is TRBJ1-3 and V is TRBV10-3; D perhaps matches TRBD1 (5 bases). The CDR3 is made up of 17 amino acids. Germline values: CDR1 ENHRY, CDR2 SYGVKD. With 0 bases removed from V and 0 bases from J, the gap between germline ends came to 12 bases. The CDR3 is CAISESMGLTSGNTIYF. The DNA of the CDR3 is TGTGCCATCAGTGAGTCGATGGGACTCACCTCTGGAAACACCATATATTTT.

The table lists this clonotype with a few counts. The V gene is TRBV20-1, the J gene TRBJ2-1; 9 positions match TRBD2. Germline loops: CDR1 DFQATT, CDR2 SNEGSKA (reference sequence). Trimming at V came to 5 bases and at J to 0 bases, leaving 17 bases not matched to a gene. The CDR3 is 19 residues long. The CDR3 reads CSAPSLRLAERSSYNEQFF. CDR3 coding DNA: TGCAGTGCTCCCAGTCTGCGACTAGCGGAAAGGAGCTCCTACAATGAGCAGTTCTTC.

This clonotype was counted a few times. V gene TRBV4-1 combines with J gene TRBJ2-7, with 11 bases identical to TRBD2. The germline CDR1 and CDR2 sequences are MGHRA and YSYEKL. The V and J ends lost 4 bases and 0 bases, in that order; junction bases with no gene match: 11. CDR3 length: 18 amino acids. CDR3 loop: CASSLRLAGIPNSYEQYF. CDR3 nucleotides: TGCGCCAGCAGCCTCCGACTAGCGGGGATCCCTAACTCCTACGAGCAGTACTTC.

V usage is TRBV18 and J usage is TRBJ1-2, with a tentative D call TRBD1 (6 bases). The CDR3 is 18 residues long. V was pared by 5 bases and J by 1 base, with 23 bases between. Germline values: CDR1 KGHSH, CDR2 LQKENI. The CDR3 is CASSARRAGAKLNYGYTF. The CDR3 region has the DNA TGTGCCAGCTCAGCACGGAGGGCAGGGGCGAAGCTTAACTATGGCTACACCTTC.

V gene TRBV6-5 combines with J gene TRBJ2-5; D unclear. The CDR3 has 18 residues. Germline CDR1 MNHEY, CDR2 SVGAGI. V was trimmed by 2 bases and J by 0 bases, leaving 19 bases between them. CDR3 region: CASSYVPFRAPNQETQYF. DNA for the CDR3: TGTGCCAGCAGTTACGTCCCTTTCCGGGCCCCGAACCAAGAGACCCAGTACTTC.

This rearrangement joins TRBV5-5 to TRBJ2-7; 9 bases fit TRBD1. Germline-derived CDR1 and CDR2 are SGHKS and YYEKEE (reference sequence). With V trimmed by 4 bases and J by 4 bases, 15 bases remained unmatched. This CDR3 has 17 residues. CDR3 nucleotide sequence: TGTGCCAGCAGCCTCCCATTCAGACAGGGGGAGAAGTACGAGCAGTACTTC. Translated, it gives CASSLPFRQGEKYEQYF.

The chain is built from TRBV18 and TRBJ2-5; D perhaps matches TRBD2 (6 bases). V was cut by 1 base and J by 7 bases, with 22 bases left in between. CDR3 length: 17 amino acids. From germline, CDR1 is KGHSH and CDR2 LQKENI. The CDR3 DNA is TGTGCCAGCTCACCACTTCTTAGCGGAAACCGCCCGGGGACCCAGTACTTC. Translated, it gives CASSPLLSGNRPGTQYF.

V is TRBV7-2 and J is TRBJ2-3; TRBD2 matches 11 bases. Germline V CDR1 and CDR2: SGHTA, FQGNSA. The CDR3 contains 17 residues. The V segment lost 1 base and the J segment 2 bases; nucleotides outside the gene matches: 5. CDR3 sequence reads: CASSLVGTSGPTDTQYF. CDR3 bases: TGTGCCAGCAGCTTAGTGGGGACTAGCGGCCCCACAGATACGCAGTATTTT. The full variable domain, rest sourced from reference TRBV7-2 and TRBJ2-3, is GAGVSQSPSNKVTEKGKDVELRCDPISGHTALYWYRQSLGQGLEFLIYFQGNSAPDKSGLPSDRFSAERTGGSVSTLTIQRTQQEDSAVYLCASSLVGTSGPTDTQYFGPGTRLTVL.

This clonotype was seen a few times. One end of the junction fails to match germline, which may point to a read error. The V gene is TRBV3-1, the J gene TRBJ2-7; D not resolved. Germline assignment: CDR1 LGHDT and CDR2 YNNKEL (reference sequence). The CDR3 totals 13 residues. DNA of the CDR3: TGTGCCAGCAGCCTAGCCACGACATACGGGCAGTACTTC. Translating gives CASSLATTYGQYF.

This rearrangement joins TRBV19 to TRBJ1-2; D is possibly TRBD1 (6 bases). The CDR3 has 15 residues. Germline CDR1 is LNHDA and CDR2 is SQIVND (reference sequence). Trimming took 4 bases from V and 6 from J, leaving 18 bases between them. CDR3: CASSKTGSLLDGYTF. The CDR3 nucleotides are TGTGCCAGTAGTAAAACAGGGTCCCTGCTGGATGGCTACACCTTC.

This clonotype appeared a few times. The V gene is TRBV10-3, the J gene TRBJ2-1; 14 nucleotides agree with TRBD2. The V gene's germline CDR1 is ENHRY and CDR2 SYGVKD. The CDR3 runs 16 residues. The junction had 7 bases not matched to a gene; V was cut back by 4 bases and J by 8 bases. CDR3 sequence (DNA): TGTGCCATCAGTGTATCCGGGACTAGCGGGAGATATGAGCAGTTCTTC. Its protein is CAISVSGTSGRYEQFF.

This clonotype was seen a handful of times. The chain is built from TRBV6-5 and TRBJ2-1; 8 bases are shared with TRBD2. Germline lookup yields CDR1 MNHEY and CDR2 SVGAGI. The V segment lost 1 base and the J segment 9 bases; nucleotides outside the gene matches: 8. The CDR3 spans 15 residues. The CDR3 bases are TGTGCCAGCAGTTACTTCATGGGGCTAGCGGGTGAGCAGTTCTTC. This gives the protein CASSYFMGLAGEQFF.

This sequence joins TRBV29-1 and TRBJ2-1; 7 bases align to TRBD1. The V gene's germline CDR1 is SQVTM and CDR2 ANQGSEA. The CDR3 is 15 amino acids. The trim removed 4 bases at V and 4 bases at J, leaving 10 bases unmatched. The CDR3 spells CSVAYRGMEYNEQFF. CDR3 sequence (DNA): TGCAGCGTTGCCTACAGGGGAATGGAATACAATGAGCAGTTCTTC.

The chain links TRBV20-1 to TRBJ1-3; 7 bases map to TRBD1. V shed 2 bases, J shed 3 bases, and the junction held 7 bases outside the gene matches. The CDR3 is 15 residues long. The germline gives CDR1 DFQATT, CDR2 SNEGSKA (reference sequence). CDR3 amino acids: CSARQGGKHGNTIYF. DNA for the CDR3: TGCAGTGCTAGACAGGGGGGCAAACATGGAAACACCATATATTTT.

V is TRBV7-6 and J is TRBJ2-1, with D possibly matching TRBD2 (5 bases). The V end lost 3 bases, the J end lost 9 bases, and 12 bases lay between the germline ends. The V gene's germline CDR1 is SGHVS and CDR2 FNYEAQ. This CDR3 has 13 amino acids. This CDR3 reads CASSLRGEGEQFF. The CDR3 DNA sequence: TGTGCCAGCAGCTTGCGCGGCGAGGGTGAGCAGTTCTTC.

J is TRBJ2-1 and V is TRBV6-2 or TRBV6-3, with D maybe TRBD1 (5 bases). Between the trimmed V and J ends, which lost 2 bases and 13 bases, there was a span of 15 bases. The CDR3 spans 13 residues. Germline CDR1 and CDR2: MNHEY and SVGEGT. The CDR3 loop reads CASSYLYRYYQFF. The CDR3 nucleotides are TGTGCCAGCAGTTACCTTTACAGGTATTATCAGTTCTTC.

The chain has TRBV29-1 and TRBJ2-5; D gene uncertain. The germline V and J ends were trimmed by 5 bases and 4 bases, with 8 bases remaining between them. This CDR3 has 11 residues. Germline lookup yields CDR1 SQVTM and CDR2 ANQGSEA. CDR3 residues: CSVRKGETQYF. Written as DNA, the CDR3 is TGCAGCGTTCGGAAAGGAGAGACCCAGTACTTC.

This chain links TRBV6-1 with TRBJ2-5; 11 bases match TRBD2. This CDR3 has 14 amino acids. With 2 bases clipped from V and 9 bases from J, the junction kept 5 bases outside the gene matches. CDR1 is MNHNS, CDR2 SASEGT, per germline. For the CDR3, the DNA is TGTGCCAGCAGTGAAATGACTAGCGGGACGTCCCAGTACTTC. Protein: CASSEMTSGTSQYF.

This clonotype has only a few counts. The rearrangement joins TRBV12-3 or TRBV12-4 to TRBJ2-7; no definite D call. Trimming cost V 6 bases and J 1 base, with 22 bases left between them. The CDR3 spans 17 residues. CDR3 residues: CASSYLTPLGQSYEQYF. In nucleotides, the CDR3 is TGTGCCAGCAGCTACCTCACACCACTTGGGCAGTCCTACGAGCAGTACTTC.

The chain has TRBV9 and TRBJ2-5, with 9 bases identical to TRBD2. J lost 3 bases, V lost 4 bases, and 4 bases had no gene match. The CDR3 loop spans 14 amino acids. In germline, CDR1 is SGDLS, CDR2 YYNGEE. The CDR3 bases are TGTGCCAGCAGCTTCCGACTAGCGGAAGAGACCCAGTACTTC. Translation gives CASSFRLAEETQYF.

This clonotype was recorded a few times. The V call is TRBV6-2 or TRBV6-3, the J call TRBJ2-7; D is undetermined. V lost 0 bases, J lost 3 bases, and 9 bases lay in between. Germline V gene lookup returns CDR1 MNHEY and CDR2 SVGEGT. CDR3 length equals 14 residues. The CDR3 reads CASSYSQTLYEQYF. The DNA of the CDR3 is TGTGCCAGCAGTTACTCCCAGACACTCTACGAGCAGTACTTC.

The CDR3 reads CATSSPSGGHSPNEQFF. The DNA for the CDR3 is TGTGCCACCAGTAGTCCTAGCGGGGGCCACAGTCCCAATGAGCAGTTCTTC. The chain employs TRBV24-1 and TRBJ2-1, with 10 bases that match TRBD2. CDR3 length: 17 residues. J was trimmed by 6 bases and V by 6 bases; bases with no gene match: 13. The germline V gene has CDR1 KGHDR and CDR2 SFDVKD.

This clonotype turned up a few times. The chain uses TRBV7-9 and TRBJ2-1; the match to TRBD1 covers 10 bases. V dropped 2 bases and J dropped 3; count of bases not matched to a gene: 7. Germline V CDR1 and CDR2: SEHNR, FQNEAQ (reference sequence). The CDR3 sequence is 17 residues long. CDR3 region: CASSLYHRDRGYNEQFF. The CDR3 bases are TGTGCCAGCAGCTTATACCACCGGGACAGGGGCTACAATGAGCAGTTCTTC.